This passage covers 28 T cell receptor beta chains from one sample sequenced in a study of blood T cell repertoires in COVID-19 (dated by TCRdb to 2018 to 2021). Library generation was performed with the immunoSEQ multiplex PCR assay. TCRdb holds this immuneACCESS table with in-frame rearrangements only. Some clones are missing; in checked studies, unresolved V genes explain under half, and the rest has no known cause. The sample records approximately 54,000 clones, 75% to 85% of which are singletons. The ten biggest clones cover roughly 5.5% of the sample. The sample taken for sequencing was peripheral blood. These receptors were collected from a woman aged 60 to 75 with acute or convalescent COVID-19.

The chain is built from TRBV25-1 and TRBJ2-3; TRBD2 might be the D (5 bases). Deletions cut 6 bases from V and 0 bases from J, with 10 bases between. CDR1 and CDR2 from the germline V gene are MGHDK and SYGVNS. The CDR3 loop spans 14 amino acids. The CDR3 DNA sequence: TGTGCCAGCAGGGAACGGACTAGCACAGATACGCAGTATTTT. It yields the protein CASRERTSTDTQYF.

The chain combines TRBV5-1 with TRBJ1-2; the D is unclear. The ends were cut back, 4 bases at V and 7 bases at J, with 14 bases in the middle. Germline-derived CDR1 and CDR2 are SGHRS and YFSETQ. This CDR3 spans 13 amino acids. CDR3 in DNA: TGCGCCAGCAGCCTGAGGCAAGAAGGTGGCTACACCTTC. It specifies CASSLRQEGGYTF.

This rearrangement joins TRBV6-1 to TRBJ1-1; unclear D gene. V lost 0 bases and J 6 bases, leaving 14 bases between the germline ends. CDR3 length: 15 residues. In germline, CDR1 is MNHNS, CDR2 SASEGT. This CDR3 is CASSEARLLIPEAFF. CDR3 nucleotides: TGTGCCAGCAGTGAAGCCAGGCTATTGATACCTGAAGCTTTCTTT.

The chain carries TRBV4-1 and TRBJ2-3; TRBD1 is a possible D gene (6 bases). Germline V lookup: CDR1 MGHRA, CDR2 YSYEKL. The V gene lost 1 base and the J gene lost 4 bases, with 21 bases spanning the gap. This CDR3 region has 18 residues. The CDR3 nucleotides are TGCGCCAGCAGCCAAGTGATGGGCACGGCAGGGGATGCAGATACGCAGTATTTT. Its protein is CASSQVMGTAGDADTQYF.

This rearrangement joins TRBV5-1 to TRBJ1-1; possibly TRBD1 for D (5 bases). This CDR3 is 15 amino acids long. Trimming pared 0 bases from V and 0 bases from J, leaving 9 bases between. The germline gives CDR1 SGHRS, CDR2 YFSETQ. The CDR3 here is CASSLGGRVNTEAFF. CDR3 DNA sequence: TGCGCCAGCAGCTTGGGCGGCAGGGTGAACACTGAAGCTTTCTTT.

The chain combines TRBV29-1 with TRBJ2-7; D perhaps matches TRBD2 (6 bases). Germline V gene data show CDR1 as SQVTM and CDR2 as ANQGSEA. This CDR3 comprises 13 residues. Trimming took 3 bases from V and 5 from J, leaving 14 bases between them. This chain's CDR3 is CSVESLALDEQYF. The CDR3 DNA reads TGCAGCGTTGAGAGCCTAGCGTTAGACGAGCAGTACTTC.

CDR3 amino acids: CASGTMRDTIYF. The CDR3 DNA reads as TGTGCCAGCGGGACTATGAGGGACACCATATATTTT. This rearrangement joins TRBV28 to TRBJ1-3; D might be TRBD1 (5 bases). V lost 8 bases and J 8 bases, leaving 13 bases between the germline ends. Germline values: CDR1 MDHEN, CDR2 SYDVKM. The CDR3 is 12 amino acids.

The CDR3: CASSSTGSYEQYF. CDR3 sequence (DNA): TGCGCCAGCAGCTCCACAGGTTCCTACGAGCAGTACTTC. The rearrangement uses TRBV5-1 and TRBJ2-7; maybe TRBD1 (5 bases). CDR3 size: 13 residues. V lost 3 bases to trimming and J lost 1 base, with 8 bases between them. In germline, CDR1 is SGHRS, CDR2 YFSETQ.

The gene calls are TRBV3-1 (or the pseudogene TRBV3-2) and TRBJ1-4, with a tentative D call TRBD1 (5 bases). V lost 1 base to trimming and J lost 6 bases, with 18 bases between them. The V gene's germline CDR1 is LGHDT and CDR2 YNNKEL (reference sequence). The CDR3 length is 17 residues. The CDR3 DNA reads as TGTGCCAGCAGCCAAGGGCCCCCCCAGGGCCGGCATGAAAAACTGTTTTTT. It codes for CASSQGPPQGRHEKLFF.

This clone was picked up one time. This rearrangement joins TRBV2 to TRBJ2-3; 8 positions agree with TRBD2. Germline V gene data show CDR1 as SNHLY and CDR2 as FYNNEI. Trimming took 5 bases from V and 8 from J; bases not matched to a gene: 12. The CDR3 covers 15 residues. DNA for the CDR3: TGTGCCAGCAGTCGTACTAGTCGGGAGGGTTCTACGCAGTATTTT. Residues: CASSRTSREGSTQYF.

Here the CDR3 DNA reads TGTGCCAGCAGTTTCCCTGACAGGGGGGGGAACGAGCAGTACTTC. Protein sequence: CASSFPDRGGNEQYF. This chain connects TRBV6-2 or TRBV6-3 to TRBJ2-7; 9 bases map to TRBD1. There are 15 residues in the CDR3. The trim removed 4 bases at V and 5 bases at J, leaving 9 bases unmatched. Germline V CDR1 and CDR2: MNHEY, SVGEGT.

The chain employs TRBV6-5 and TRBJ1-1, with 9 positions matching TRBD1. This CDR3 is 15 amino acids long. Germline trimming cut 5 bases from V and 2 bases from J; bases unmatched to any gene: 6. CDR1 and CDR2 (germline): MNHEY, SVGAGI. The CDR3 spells CASSNRQGVNTEAFF. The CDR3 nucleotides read TGTGCCAGCAGTAACCGACAGGGGGTCAACACTGAAGCTTTCTTT.

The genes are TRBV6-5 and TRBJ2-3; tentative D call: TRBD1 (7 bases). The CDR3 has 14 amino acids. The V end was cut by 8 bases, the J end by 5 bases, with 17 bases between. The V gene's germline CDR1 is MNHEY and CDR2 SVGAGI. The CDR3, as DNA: TGTGCCAGCGCGGGACAGATAAACATAGATACGCAGTATTTT. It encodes CASAGQINIDTQYF.

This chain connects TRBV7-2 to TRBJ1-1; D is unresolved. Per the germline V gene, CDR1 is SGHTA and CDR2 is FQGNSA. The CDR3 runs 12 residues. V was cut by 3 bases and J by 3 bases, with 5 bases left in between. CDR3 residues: CASSLSYTEAFF. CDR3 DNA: TGTGCCAGCAGCTTGTCGTACACTGAAGCTTTCTTT. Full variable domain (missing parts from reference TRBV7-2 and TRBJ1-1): GAGVSQSPSNKVTEKGKDVELRCDPISGHTALYWYRQSLGQGLEFLIYFQGNSAPDKSGLPSDRFSAERTGGSVSTLTIQRTQQEDSAVYLCASSLSYTEAFFGQGTRLTVV.

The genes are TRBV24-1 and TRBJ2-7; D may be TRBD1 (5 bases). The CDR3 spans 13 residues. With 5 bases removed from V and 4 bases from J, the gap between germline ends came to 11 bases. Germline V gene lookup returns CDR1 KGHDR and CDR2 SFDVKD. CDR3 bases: TGTGCCACCAGTGTCACAGGCTCTTACGAGCAGTACTTC. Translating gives CATSVTGSYEQYF.

The CDR3 DNA follows: TGCGCCAGCAGCGATCTCCTACCTGGGGGGGGAGACACTGAAGCTTTCTTT. Protein sequence: CASSDLLPGGGDTEAFF. The chain is built from TRBV5-1 and TRBJ1-1, with a possible D match to TRBD1 (5 bases). This CDR3 has 17 residues. In germline, CDR1 is SGHRS, CDR2 YFSETQ. Trimming cost V 4 bases and J 3 bases, with 22 bases left between them.

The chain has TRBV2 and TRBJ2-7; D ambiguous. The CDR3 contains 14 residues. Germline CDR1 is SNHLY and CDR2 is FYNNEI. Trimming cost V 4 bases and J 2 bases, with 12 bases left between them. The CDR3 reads CASSVDNTPYEQYF. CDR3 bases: TGTGCCAGCAGTGTAGACAACACCCCCTACGAGCAGTACTTC.

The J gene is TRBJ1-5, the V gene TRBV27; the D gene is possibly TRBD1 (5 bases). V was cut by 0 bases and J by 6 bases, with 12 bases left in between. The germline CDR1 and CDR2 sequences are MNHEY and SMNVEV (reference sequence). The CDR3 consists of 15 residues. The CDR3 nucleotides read TGTGCCAGCAGTTTATCTGGGGACTTAGGTCAGCCCCAGCATTTT. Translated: CASSLSGDLGQPQHF.

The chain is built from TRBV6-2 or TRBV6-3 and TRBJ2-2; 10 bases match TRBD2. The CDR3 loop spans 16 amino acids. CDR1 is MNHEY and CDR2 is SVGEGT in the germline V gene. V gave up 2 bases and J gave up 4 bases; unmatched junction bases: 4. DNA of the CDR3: TGTGCCAGCAGTTACACTAGCGGGGTCGGCACCGGGGAGCTGTTTTTT. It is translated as CASSYTSGVGTGELFF.

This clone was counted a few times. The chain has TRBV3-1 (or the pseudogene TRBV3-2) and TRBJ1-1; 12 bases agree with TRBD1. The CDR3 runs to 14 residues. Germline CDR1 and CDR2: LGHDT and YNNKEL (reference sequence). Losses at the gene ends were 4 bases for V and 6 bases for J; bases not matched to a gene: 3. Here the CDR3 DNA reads TGTGCCAGCAGCCGGGACAGGGGGCTTCCTGAAGCTTTCTTT. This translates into CASSRDRGLPEAFF.

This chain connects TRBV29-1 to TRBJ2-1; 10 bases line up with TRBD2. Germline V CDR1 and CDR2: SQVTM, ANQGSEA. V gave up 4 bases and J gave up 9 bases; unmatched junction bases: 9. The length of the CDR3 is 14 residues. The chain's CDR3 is CSVVERGGPPEQFF. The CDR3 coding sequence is TGCAGCGTTGTCGAGCGGGGGGGTCCCCCTGAGCAGTTCTTC.

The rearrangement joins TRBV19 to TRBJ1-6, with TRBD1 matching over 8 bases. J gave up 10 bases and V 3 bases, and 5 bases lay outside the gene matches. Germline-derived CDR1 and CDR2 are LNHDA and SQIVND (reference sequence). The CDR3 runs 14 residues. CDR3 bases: TGTGCCAGTAGTATGACAGGGGTAGCATCACCCCTCCACTTT. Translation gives CASSMTGVASPLHF.

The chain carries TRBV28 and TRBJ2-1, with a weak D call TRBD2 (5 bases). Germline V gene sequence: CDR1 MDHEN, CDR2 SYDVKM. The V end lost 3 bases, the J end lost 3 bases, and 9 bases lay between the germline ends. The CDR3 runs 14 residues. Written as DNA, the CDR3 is TGTGCCAGCAGTTTGCTCGCGGGCTACAATGAGCAGTTCTTC. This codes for CASSLLAGYNEQFF.

CDR3 bases: TGTGCCAGCAGTTTTCGACACAATATACCAGGCAATCAGCCCCAGCATTTT. Translating it yields CASSFRHNIPGNQPQHF. The V and J genes are TRBV6-2 or TRBV6-3 and TRBJ1-5; D is ambiguous. The CDR3 is made up of 17 amino acids. Germline CDR1 is MNHEY and CDR2 is SVGEGT. V lost 4 bases and J lost 2, with 18 bases in between.

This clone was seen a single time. CDR3 nucleotides: TGTGCCAGCTCACTCCTAGCGGGGGATAACACCGGGGAGCTGTTTTTT. Its protein is CASSLLAGDNTGELFF. V gene TRBV18 combines with J gene TRBJ2-2; 10 bases align to TRBD2. This CDR3 contains 16 residues. Germline V lookup: CDR1 KGHSH, CDR2 LQKENI. V shed 4 bases and J 2 bases; nucleotides not matched to a gene: 4.

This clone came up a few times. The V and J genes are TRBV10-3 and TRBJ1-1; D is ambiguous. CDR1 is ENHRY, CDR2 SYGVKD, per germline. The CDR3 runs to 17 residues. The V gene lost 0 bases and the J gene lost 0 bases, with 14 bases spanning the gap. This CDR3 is CAISESVGKRMNTEAFF. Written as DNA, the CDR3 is TGTGCCATCAGTGAGTCAGTCGGGAAACGGATGAACACTGAAGCTTTCTTT.

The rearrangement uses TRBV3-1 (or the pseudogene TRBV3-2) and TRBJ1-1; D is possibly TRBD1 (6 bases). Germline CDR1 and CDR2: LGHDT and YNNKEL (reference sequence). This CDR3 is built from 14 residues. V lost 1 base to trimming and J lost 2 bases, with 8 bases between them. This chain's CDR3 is CASSQVTGNTEAFF. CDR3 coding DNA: TGTGCCAGCAGCCAAGTGACAGGAAACACTGAAGCTTTCTTT.

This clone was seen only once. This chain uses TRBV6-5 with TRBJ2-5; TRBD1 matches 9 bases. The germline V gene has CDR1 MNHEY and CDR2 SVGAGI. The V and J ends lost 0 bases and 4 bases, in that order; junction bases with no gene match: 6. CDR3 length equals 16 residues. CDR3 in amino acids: CASSYSGQGVGETQYF. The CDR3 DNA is TGTGCCAGCAGTTACTCGGGACAGGGAGTAGGAGAGACCCAGTACTTC.